Listed below are T cell receptor beta chains from one sample, sequenced in a study. TCRdb fed the 5' RACE reads into MiXCR, producing one record per CDR3 protein. This table holds fewer than 65,000 distinct CDR3 sequences, around 20% found once. The sample comprised tumor-infiltrating Tregs sorted from the breast tumor. These receptors originate from a female donor with breast cancer. Both conserved end residues are part of each CDR3. Fields, in order: J gene, V gene, clone size, D gene, CDR3 protein, CDR3 DNA. D genes are given only for firm matches. Clone sizes are given selectively: once, few, many, or a class where the clone is expanded.

j_gene: TRBJ2-1
v_gene: TRBV12-3/TRBV12-4
abundance: many
d_gene: .
CDR3aa: CASSFVKGIHEQFF
CDR3nt: TGTGCCAGCAGTTTTGTGAAGGGAATTCATGAGCAGTTCTTC

j_gene: TRBJ2-5
v_gene: TRBV12-3/TRBV12-4
abundance: .
d_gene: .
CDR3aa: CASSTTGEGETQYF
CDR3nt: TGTGCCAGCAGCACAACAGGGGAGGGGGAGACCCAGTACTTC

j_gene: TRBJ1-2
v_gene: TRBV6-2/TRBV6-3
abundance: .
d_gene: .
CDR3aa: CASSYPRQVSYGYTF
CDR3nt: TGTGCCAGCAGTTACCCTCGACAGGTATCCTATGGCTACACCTTC

j_gene: TRBJ2-1
v_gene: TRBV20-1
abundance: many
d_gene: .
CDR3aa: CSAEGTLNEQFF
CDR3nt: TGCAGTGCCGAAGGGACCTTAAATGAGCAGTTCTTC

j_gene: TRBJ2-7
v_gene: TRBV3-1
abundance: few
d_gene: TRBD1
CDR3aa: CATASQGGTEQYF
CDR3nt: TGTGCCACCGCCTCCCAAGGGGGCACCGAGCAGTACTTC

j_gene: TRBJ2-2
v_gene: TRBV4-3
abundance: many
d_gene: .
CDR3aa: CASSQDFFTGELFF
CDR3nt: TGCGCCAGCAGCCAAGACTTTTTCACCGGGGAGCTGTTTTTT

j_gene: TRBJ2-3
v_gene: TRBV5-5
abundance: .
d_gene: TRBD2
CDR3aa: CASSEPSGATDTQYF
CDR3nt: TGTGCCAGCAGCGAGCCTAGCGGGGCCACAGATACGCAGTATTTT

j_gene: TRBJ2-3
v_gene: TRBV20-1
abundance: few
d_gene: .
CDR3aa: CSARDPRAGDTQYF
CDR3nt: TGCAGTGCTAGAGATCCTAGGGCCGGAGATACGCAGTATTTT

j_gene: TRBJ2-2
v_gene: TRBV4-1
abundance: .
d_gene: .
CDR3aa: CASSPRGGRVPTGELFF
CDR3nt: TGCGCCAGCAGCCCTAGGGGAGGCAGGGTTCCCACCGGGGAGCTGTTTTTT

j_gene: TRBJ1-6
v_gene: TRBV12-3/TRBV12-4
abundance: many
d_gene: .
CDR3aa: CASSPRGSPLHF
CDR3nt: TGTGCCAGCAGTCCCAGGGGTTCACCCCTCCACTTT

j_gene: TRBJ1-6
v_gene: TRBV20-1
abundance: .
d_gene: .
CDR3aa: CSARDRSASSYNSPLHF
CDR3nt: TGCAGTGCTAGAGATAGATCGGCTAGCTCCTATAATTCACCCCTCCACTTT

j_gene: TRBJ1-1
v_gene: TRBV20-1
abundance: few
d_gene: .
CDR3aa: CSADPADLGTEAFF
CDR3nt: TGCAGTGCGGACCCAGCGGACTTGGGCACTGAAGCTTTCTTT

j_gene: TRBJ2-7
v_gene: TRBV4-1
abundance: .
d_gene: TRBD2
CDR3aa: CASSQDRLAGATYEQYF
CDR3nt: TGCGCCAGCAGCCAAGATCGACTAGCGGGGGCCACCTACGAGCAGTACTTC

j_gene: TRBJ2-7
v_gene: TRBV28
abundance: medium-sized
d_gene: .
CDR3aa: CASSSPLGRGSYEQYF
CDR3nt: TGTGCCAGCAGTAGTCCTTTGGGTAGGGGCTCCTACGAGCAGTACTTC

j_gene: TRBJ2-7
v_gene: TRBV7-2
abundance: .
d_gene: TRBD2
CDR3aa: CASSQTSGRALVYEQDF
CDR3nt: TGTGCCAGCAGCCAAACTAGCGGGAGGGCCCTTGTCTACGAGCAGGACTTC

j_gene: TRBJ2-3
v_gene: TRBV5-1
abundance: .
d_gene: .
CDR3aa: CASSSAGPFTDTQYF
CDR3nt: TGCGCCAGCAGCTCCGCGGGACCTTTCACAGATACGCAGTATTTT

j_gene: TRBJ2-3
v_gene: TRBV11-2
abundance: .
d_gene: TRBD1
CDR3aa: CASSLESGGRTDTQYF
CDR3nt: TGTGCCAGCAGCTTAGAGTCAGGGGGCAGGACAGATACGCAGTATTTT

j_gene: TRBJ2-2
v_gene: TRBV24-1
abundance: .
d_gene: .
CDR3aa: CATSDYSFSNTGELFF
CDR3nt: TGTGCCACCAGTGATTACAGTTTCTCGAACACCGGGGAGCTGTTTTTT

j_gene: TRBJ2-1
v_gene: TRBV20-1
abundance: .
d_gene: .
CDR3aa: CSAREGSYNEQFF
CDR3nt: TGCAGTGCTAGAGAAGGATCCTACAATGAGCAGTTCTTC

j_gene: TRBJ2-2
v_gene: TRBV10-1
abundance: few
d_gene: .
CDR3aa: CARVWTTCTGELFF
CDR3nt: TGCGCCCGAGTTTGGACAACGTGTACCGGGGAGCTGTTTTTT

j_gene: TRBJ1-2
v_gene: TRBV5-1
abundance: few
d_gene: .
CDR3aa: CASSLGDSRVSYTF
CDR3nt: TGCGCCAGCAGCTTGGGGGACTCCAGGGTGAGCTACACCTTC

j_gene: TRBJ1-1
v_gene: TRBV20-1
abundance: few
d_gene: .
CDR3aa: CSARIVEAFF
CDR3nt: TGCAGTGCTAGGATCGTTGAAGCTTTCTTT

j_gene: TRBJ2-2
v_gene: TRBV11-2
abundance: .
d_gene: TRBD2
CDR3aa: CASSFREGTGELFF
CDR3nt: TGTGCCAGCAGCTTCCGGGAGGGCACCGGGGAGCTGTTTTTT

j_gene: TRBJ1-2
v_gene: TRBV9
abundance: few
d_gene: TRBD1
CDR3aa: CASSVVTGGNGYTF
CDR3nt: TGTGCCAGCAGCGTAGTCACAGGGGGCAATGGCTACACCTTC

j_gene: TRBJ1-1
v_gene: TRBV20-1
abundance: few
d_gene: .
CDR3aa: CSAADNPNTEAFF
CDR3nt: TGCAGTGCGGCGGACAACCCTAACACCGAAGCTTTCTTT

j_gene: TRBJ2-6
v_gene: TRBV18
abundance: few
d_gene: .
CDR3aa: CASRPPQANVLTF
CDR3nt: TGTGCCAGCCGCCCCCCCCAGGCCAACGTCCTGACTTTC